This TCR beta chain was sequenced in a study of early T cells in non-severe SARS-CoV-2 infection. Turning to the study itself: Investigators sequenced bulk RNA drawn from unsorted whole blood, and chains remained unpaired.

The germline CDR1 and CDR2 sequences are SGHAT and FQNNGV. CDR3 length: 17 residues. V lost 5 bases to trimming and J lost 0 bases, with 17 bases between them. TCRdb reprocessed the 5' RACE reads with MiXCR, giving one entry per CDR3 protein. This table holds over 55,000 distinct CDR3 sequences, approximately 13% found once. In its sample, this clonotype was seen many times. This rearrangement joins TRBV11-2 to TRBJ1-5; no reliable D call. What was sequenced was whole blood. The source is an adult who was a healthcare worker with PCR-confirmed SARS-CoV-2 infection or an uninfected control (not recorded which). CDR3 sequence reads: CASSESSRTYSNQPQHF. The CDR3 nucleotides read TGTGCCAGCAGCGAATCCTCAAGAACTTATAGCAATCAGCCCCAGCATTTT. The full variable domain, completed using reference TRBV11-2 and TRBJ1-5, is EAGVAQSPRYKIIEKRQSVAFWCNPISGHATLYWYQQILGQGPKLLIQFQNNGVVDDSQLPKDRFSAERLKGVDSTLKIQPAKLEDSAVYLCASSESSRTYSNQPQHFGDGTRLSIL.